This T cell receptor beta chain appears in the sequencing data of a study of cytomegalovirus exposure and HLA in healthy donors. Study outcomes and limitations: According to the study, 150 to 200 TCR beta chains were cytomegalovirus-associated. Owing to their indistinguishability, certain V segments, notably TRBV6-2 and TRBV6-3, were excluded.

The CDR3 consists of 13 residues. V gave up 5 bases and J gave up 7 bases; unmatched junction bases: 4. The V gene's germline CDR1 is LGHNA and CDR2 YSLEER. Turning to this clone: Its target is not known.

In the PCR, 60 Vbeta and 13 Jbeta primers were used. TCRdb's table, derived via immunoSEQ multiplex PCR, lists solely in-frame clones and lacks some. The profile shows 60,000 to 85,000 clones, 80% to 90% of them singletons. This receptor was taken from a man in his 70s in good health and CMV-seropositive. What was sequenced was PBMCs. The chain joins TRBV4-3 to TRBJ2-2; TRBD1 matches at 7 bases. The CDR3 region has the DNA TGCGCCAGCAGCTCGACAGGGCACGGGGAGCTGTTTTTT. Translation gives CASSSTGHGELFF.